The 18 T cell receptor beta chains below come from one sample, sequenced in a study of radiotherapy plus CTLA-4 blockade in lung cancer. Repertoires were generated with immunoSEQ multiplex PCR, while TCRdb's copy carries only in-frame clones and drops some. In the table there are approximately 100,000 clones, around 85% of which are singletons. This specimen consisted of peripheral blood, obtained from a patient treated with radiotherapy plus ipilimumab. Receptors originate from a human donor with non-small cell lung cancer that progressed on radiotherapy plus ipilimumab. Some clones in this sample may be carry-over from other donors' samples.

This clone showed up just once. This sequence joins TRBV9 and TRBJ2-3; 8 bases map to TRBD1. CDR1 and CDR2 from the germline V gene are SGDLS and YYNGEE. The length of the CDR3 is 14 residues. The J segment lost 4 bases and the V segment lost 4 bases, leaving 5 bases of the junction unmatched. In nucleotides, the CDR3 is TGTGCCAGCAGCCCAGGACAGGGTTCAGATACGCAGTATTTT. It yields the protein CASSPGQGSDTQYF.

The CDR3 region is CASRFSPQDYFTEAFF. DNA of the CDR3: TGTGCCAGCAGGTTCTCCCCGCAGGATTATTTCACTGAAGCTTTCTTT. The chain combines TRBV11-2 with TRBJ1-1; D unresolved. The CDR3 totals 16 residues. Trimming stripped 6 bases from V and 4 bases from J, with 21 bases between. In germline, CDR1 is SGHAT, CDR2 FQNNGV.

This clone is a singleton in its sample. The chain couples TRBV5-6 to TRBJ2-7; 8 bases map to TRBD1. V dropped 4 bases and J dropped 1; count of bases not matched to a gene: 7. The CDR3 extends over 15 amino acids. CDR1 is SGHDT, CDR2 YYEEEE, per germline. In DNA form, the CDR3 reads TGTGCCAGCAGCCACCGGGACAGGCCTTCCTACGAGCAGTACTTC. It encodes CASSHRDRPSYEQYF. The complete variable domain, with remaining parts taken from reference TRBV5-6 and TRBJ2-7, reads DAGVTQSPTHLIKTRGQQVTLRCSPKSGHDTVSWYQQALGQGPQFIFQYYEEEERQRGNFPDRFSGHQFPNYSSELNVNALLLGDSALYLCASSHRDRPSYEQYFGPGTRLTVT.

The J gene is TRBJ2-5, the V gene TRBV28; TRBD1 aligns across 10 bases. Germline CDR1 reads MDHEN; CDR2 reads SYDVKM. The CDR3 sequence is 16 residues long. V shed 5 bases, J shed 5 bases, and the junction held 11 bases outside the gene matches. Here the CDR3 DNA reads TGTGCCAGCAGTCTCCTACCGGGACAGGGGACGGAGACCCAGTACTTC. Translated: CASSLLPGQGTETQYF.

CDR3 nucleotide sequence: TGTGCCAGCAGCTTGGTACTAGCGGACCAAGAGACCCAGTACTTC. This codes for CASSLVLADQETQYF. The chain combines TRBV5-8 with TRBJ2-5; 8 bases agree with TRBD2. The trim removed 0 bases at V and 0 bases at J, leaving 1 base unmatched. Germline assignment: CDR1 SGHTS and CDR2 YDEGEE. The CDR3 length is 15 residues. Filled out from reference TRBV5-8 and TRBJ2-5, the complete variable domain reads EAGVTQSPTHLIKTRGQQATLRCSPISGHTSVYWYQQALGLGLQFLLWYDEGEERNRGNFPPRFSGRQFPNYSSELNVNALELEDSALYLCASSLVLADQETQYFGPGTRLLVL.

V is TRBV19 and J is TRBJ1-5; the D gene is possibly TRBD1 (5 bases). V dropped 2 bases and J dropped 1 base, with 6 bases sitting between them. There are 14 residues in the CDR3. The germline CDR1 and CDR2 sequences are LNHDA and SQIVND (reference sequence). The CDR3 nucleotides read TGTGCCAGTAGTATAAGACAGAGCAATCAGCCCCAGCATTTT. This encodes CASSIRQSNQPQHF.

This clone was detected only once. The chain combines TRBV7-3 with TRBJ2-5; possible D gene TRBD1, 5 bases. Trimming stripped 2 bases from V and 4 bases from J, with 17 bases between. This CDR3 comprises 16 residues. Germline CDR1 is SGHTA and CDR2 is FQGTGA. The CDR3: CASSLYPSSQGETQYF. The CDR3 DNA follows: TGTGCCAGCAGCTTATACCCTTCATCGCAGGGAGAGACCCAGTACTTC. Full variable domain (remainder filled in from reference TRBV7-3 and TRBJ2-5): GAGVSQTPSNKVTEKGKYVELRCDPISGHTALYWYRQSLGQGPEFLIYFQGTGAADDSGLPNDRFFAVRPEGSVSTLKIQRTERGDSAVYLCASSLYPSSQGETQYFGPGTRLLVL.

The gene calls are TRBV6-5 and TRBJ2-7; perhaps TRBD2 as D (7 bases). CDR3 length equals 14 residues. Trimming shortened V by 0 bases and J by 4 bases, and 10 bases separated the two germline ends. In germline, CDR1 is MNHEY, CDR2 SVGAGI. The CDR3 DNA reads as TGTGCCAGCAGTTACTCAGGGAGGGGGTACGAGCAGTACTTC. Amino acids: CASSYSGRGYEQYF.

The rearrangement joins TRBV6-1 to TRBJ2-2; no clear D gene. V was shortened by 5 bases and J by 4 bases, with 11 bases between the two germline ends. The CDR3 contains 14 residues. CDR1 and CDR2 from the germline V gene are MNHNS and SASEGT. CDR3 nucleotides: TGTGCCAGCAGTATAACTCAGTCCACCGGGGAGCTGTTTTTT. This encodes CASSITQSTGELFF.

The CDR3 DNA follows: TGTGCCAGTAGTCCCCCGTCGGGACGAACCGCTTTCTTT. Translated, it gives CASSPPSGRTAFF. The V and J genes are TRBV19 and TRBJ1-1; D might be TRBD1 (5 bases). This CDR3 is built from 13 residues. V lost 5 bases, J lost 11 bases, and 18 bases lay in between. Per the germline V gene, CDR1 is LNHDA and CDR2 is SQIVND (reference sequence).

CDR3 nucleotides: TGCGCCAGCAGCACCGAGGGACAGGGGGCAGCTGGCTACACCTTC. Its protein is CASSTEGQGAAGYTF. The V gene is TRBV5-1, the J gene TRBJ1-2, with 12 bases matching TRBD1. The CDR3 extends over 15 amino acids. Germline V gene sequence: CDR1 SGHRS, CDR2 YFSETQ. V was clipped by 4 bases and J by 7 bases; unmatched bases: 8.

The V and J genes are TRBV4-2 and TRBJ1-5; D not resolved. This CDR3 is 16 amino acids long. From germline, CDR1 is LGHNA and CDR2 YNFKEQ. V lost 3 bases and J 3 bases, leaving 15 bases between the germline ends. CDR3 nucleotide sequence: TGTGCCAGCAGCCAGGATGGACGGACGATCAATCAGCCCCAGCATTTT. This sequence encodes CASSQDGRTINQPQHF.

This chain links TRBV19 with TRBJ1-5; D may be TRBD1 (5 bases). Germline assignment: CDR1 LNHDA and CDR2 SQIVND (reference sequence). The CDR3 is 15 residues long. Trimming cost V 2 bases and J 5 bases, with 13 bases left between them. The chain's CDR3 is CASSINRQPYQPQHF. For the CDR3, the DNA is TGTGCCAGTAGTATAAACAGGCAGCCCTATCAGCCCCAGCATTTT.

The chain recombines TRBV18 with TRBJ1-1, with D possibly matching TRBD1 (5 bases). The CDR3 sequence is 16 residues long. V was trimmed by 3 bases and J by 0 bases, leaving 14 bases between them. Germline CDR1 KGHSH, CDR2 LQKENI. The CDR3 sequence is CASSPSGEWMNTEAFF. As DNA, the CDR3 is TGTGCCAGCTCACCTTCGGGGGAGTGGATGAACACTGAAGCTTTCTTT. Full variable domain (remainder filled in from reference TRBV18 and TRBJ1-1): NAGVMQNPRHLVRRRGQEARLRCSPMKGHSHVYWYRQLPEEGLKFMVYLQKENIIDESGMPKERFSAEFPKEGPSILRIQQVVRGDSAAYFCASSPSGEWMNTEAFFGQGTRLTVV.

The CDR3 region is CASRVLGLGPSEQFF. The CDR3 region has the DNA TGTGCCAGCAGGGTCCTGGGGTTAGGCCCCAGTGAGCAGTTCTTC. The chain couples TRBV27 to TRBJ2-1; D call uncertain. Per the germline V gene, CDR1 is MNHEY and CDR2 is SMNVEV (reference sequence). Trimming pared 6 bases from V and 9 bases from J, leaving 21 bases between. This CDR3 comprises 15 residues.

With respect to this clone: Germline is not matched at one junction end, which may reflect a read error. The chain has TRBV2 and TRBJ2-2; D is undetermined. The CDR3 contains 13 residues. Germline CDR1 is SNHLY and CDR2 is FYNNEI. The CDR3 reads CASNENWTGELFF. CDR3 nucleotide sequence: TGTGCCAGCAATGAAAACTGGACCGGGGAGCTGTTTTTT.

The genes are TRBV7-3 and TRBJ1-1, with D tentatively TRBD1 (6 bases). The CDR3 has 15 residues. The V gene's germline CDR1 is SGHTA and CDR2 FQGTGA. V was shortened by 1 base and J by 4 bases, with 13 bases between the two germline ends. CDR3 bases: TGTGCCAGCAGCTTAATCGGGGGCGGGAGCACTGAAGCTTTCTTT. Translated, it gives CASSLIGGGSTEAFF.

The V and J genes are TRBV19 and TRBJ2-7; 9 bases map to TRBD1. This CDR3 has 13 amino acids. Germline loops: CDR1 LNHDA, CDR2 SQIVND (reference sequence). V was pared by 5 bases and J by 5 bases, with 4 bases of the junction left unmatched. The CDR3 bases are TGTGCCAGTAGTTCTAGGACAGGGGACGAGCAGTACTTC. It is translated as CASSSRTGDEQYF.